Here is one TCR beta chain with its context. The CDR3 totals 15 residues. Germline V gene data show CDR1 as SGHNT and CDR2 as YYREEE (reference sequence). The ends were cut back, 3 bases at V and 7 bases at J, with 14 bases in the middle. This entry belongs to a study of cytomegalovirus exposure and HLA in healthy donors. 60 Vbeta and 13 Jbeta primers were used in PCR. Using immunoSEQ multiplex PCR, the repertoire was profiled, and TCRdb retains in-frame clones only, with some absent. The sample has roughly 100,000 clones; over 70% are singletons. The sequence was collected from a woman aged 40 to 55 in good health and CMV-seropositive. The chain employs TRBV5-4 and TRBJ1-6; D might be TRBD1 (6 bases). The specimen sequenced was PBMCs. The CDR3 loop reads CASSSRGGGNSPLHF. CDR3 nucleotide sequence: TGTGCCAGCAGCTCCCGAGGGGGGGGAAATTCACCCCTCCACTTT.